This T cell receptor beta chain stems from a study of T-cell reconstitution after alpha-beta-depleted transplantation in children. Unique molecular identifiers were built into the TCRbeta library. Using its own MiXCR run on the PCR reads, TCRdb lists one record per CDR3 protein. The table includes 600,000 or so distinct CDR3 sequences, under 30% detected once. Broader study findings: After transplant, at about two months, alpha-beta T cells were reportedly derived from several hundred expanded graft clones. The authors attributed T-cell counts and diversity one year after transplant mostly to newly produced T cells.

This clonotype has a handful of counts. Antigen specificity is unknown. This specimen was PBMCs, mostly from graft donor cells, taken 360 days after TCRalphabeta/CD19-depleted stem cell transplant. The sequence was collected from a boy younger than two who had a stem cell transplant for acute myeloid leukemia, so the T cells may come from the graft donor.

CDR3 in amino acids: CASNRVSVNEQFF. For the CDR3, the DNA is TGTGCCAGCAACAGGGTATCGGTCAATGAGCAGTTCTTC. The V gene is TRBV28, the J gene TRBJ2-1; D is possibly TRBD1 (6 bases). This CDR3 region has 13 residues. Trimming removed 7 bases from V and 6 bases from J, with 13 bases in between. Germline CDR1 and CDR2: MDHEN and SYDVKM.